The 12 T cell receptor beta chains given below trace back to one sample, sequenced in a study of cytomegalovirus exposure and HLA in healthy donors. The PCR contained 60 Vbeta and 13 Jbeta primers. Sequencing was performed with immunoSEQ multiplex PCR; in TCRdb, only in-frame clones are kept and a portion is missing. The sample includes approximately 100,000 clones, around 80% of them seen just once. The sequenced sample was PBMCs. The receptors stem from a woman in her forties in good health and CMV-seronegative.

The chain is built from TRBV11-3 and TRBJ2-7, with D perhaps TRBD1 (6 bases). The CDR3 is made up of 14 amino acids. In germline, CDR1 is SGHNT, CDR2 YENEEA. The ends were cut back, 0 bases at V and 1 base at J, with 7 bases in the middle. The CDR3 is CASSLDRGSYEQYF. CDR3 DNA: TGTGCCAGCAGCTTAGACAGGGGATCCTACGAGCAGTACTTC.

The V gene is TRBV4-3, the J gene TRBJ2-7; D remains ambiguous. Germline CDR1 reads LGHNA; CDR2 reads YSLEER. The CDR3 contains 13 residues. V shed 0 bases and J shed 3 bases, with 6 bases lying between them. The CDR3 bases are TGCGCCAGCAGCCAAGATATGAGCTACGAGCAGTACTTC. This translates into CASSQDMSYEQYF.

This clone was counted a few times. The rearrangement links TRBV9 to TRBJ1-1; 8 nucleotides match TRBD1. Germline trimming cut 1 base from V and 4 bases from J; bases unmatched to any gene: 12. Germline V gene sequence: CDR1 SGDLS, CDR2 YYNGEE. The CDR3 length is 17 residues. CDR3 in amino acids: CASSVPASTGEVTEAFF. The CDR3 coding sequence is TGTGCCAGCAGCGTACCGGCTTCGACAGGGGAGGTCACTGAAGCTTTCTTT.

This clone has only a few counts. Other DNA sequences of this sample code for an identical CDR3. The chain joins TRBV6-4 to TRBJ2-6; TRBD1 aligns across 9 bases. The germline V gene encodes CDR1 MRHNA and CDR2 SNTAGT. CDR3 size: 17 residues. With 5 bases clipped from V and 2 bases from J, the junction kept 7 bases outside the gene matches. The CDR3 reads CASSSTGTGTGANVLTF. CDR3 sequence (DNA): TGTGCCAGCAGTTCTACCGGGACAGGGACTGGGGCCAACGTCCTGACTTTC.

Written as DNA, the CDR3 is TGTGCCAGCAGTTTGACCGGGAGAGGCCAAGAGACCCAGTACTTC. Translating it yields CASSLTGRGQETQYF. The chain employs TRBV27 and TRBJ2-5; TRBD2 might be the D (6 bases). Germline values: CDR1 MNHEY, CDR2 SMNVEV (reference sequence). CDR3 length equals 15 residues. Between the trimmed V and J ends, which lost 3 bases and 1 base, there was a span of 12 bases.

This clone was detected only a few times. V gene TRBV7-9 combines with J gene TRBJ2-1; a possible D gene is TRBD1 (5 bases). The CDR3 is 15 amino acids. V was shortened by 5 bases and J by 9 bases, with 20 bases between the two germline ends. In germline, CDR1 is SEHNR, CDR2 FQNEAQ (reference sequence). As DNA, the CDR3 is TGTGCCAGCAGCCTACTACCCCTCCAGGGCGGTGAGCAGTTCTTC. Protein product: CASSLLPLQGGEQFF.

The V and J genes are TRBV5-4 and TRBJ1-4; TRBD1 agrees at 7 bases. The trim removed 2 bases at V and 7 bases at J, leaving 8 bases unmatched. Germline V gene sequence: CDR1 SGHNT, CDR2 YYREEE (reference sequence). The CDR3 runs 15 residues. This CDR3 reads CASSFRQGEVEKLFF. CDR3 nucleotides: TGTGCCAGCAGCTTCCGACAGGGAGAGGTTGAAAAACTGTTTTTT.

This sequence joins TRBV7-6 and TRBJ2-5; D gene uncertain. This CDR3 comprises 17 residues. Germline CDR1 is SGHVS and CDR2 is FNYEAQ. V lost 5 bases, J lost 4 bases, and 23 bases lay in between. CDR3 sequence reads: CASSPHQPGGYRETQYF. CDR3 coding DNA: TGTGCCAGCAGCCCCCACCAGCCGGGTGGGTATAGAGAGACCCAGTACTTC. Drawing the rest from reference TRBV7-6 and TRBJ2-5, the complete variable domain is GAGVSQSPRYKVTKRGQDVALRCDPISGHVSLYWYRQALGQGPEFLTYFNYEAQQDKSGLPNDRFSAERPEGSISTLTIQRTEQRDSAMYRCASSPHQPGGYRETQYFGPGTRLLVL.

The rearrangement links TRBV25-1 to TRBJ2-1, with 15 bases matching TRBD2. Germline V gives CDR1 MGHDK, CDR2 SYGVNS. CDR3 length: 18 residues. V shed 6 bases and J 0 bases; nucleotides not matched to a gene: 6. The CDR3 protein is CASSPGLAGGLSYNEQFF. The CDR3 bases are TGTGCCAGCAGCCCGGGACTAGCGGGAGGACTCTCCTACAATGAGCAGTTCTTC.

This clone showed up just once. V usage is TRBV2 and J usage is TRBJ1-2; D is perhaps TRBD1 (5 bases). Trimming removed 7 bases from V and 8 bases from J, with 17 bases in between. The length of the CDR3 is 13 residues. Germline values: CDR1 SNHLY, CDR2 FYNNEI. The CDR3 bases are TGTGCCAGCACCGTACAACCGACAGAAGGCTACACCTTC. The encoded protein is CASTVQPTEGYTF.

The chain employs TRBV5-6 and TRBJ2-7, with 9 positions matching TRBD1. This CDR3 region has 15 residues. CDR1 is SGHDT, CDR2 YYEEEE, per germline. J was trimmed by 2 bases and V by 4 bases; bases with no gene match: 7. The CDR3: CASSGAGTGTYEQYF. In DNA, the CDR3 is TGTGCCAGCAGCGGCGCCGGGACAGGGACCTACGAGCAGTACTTC.

This clone was observed a few times. V gene TRBV27 combines with J gene TRBJ2-7, with 7 nucleotides matching TRBD2. Unmatched junction bases numbered 4, after V lost 3 bases and J lost 2 bases. The CDR3 length is 14 residues. Germline V gives CDR1 MNHEY, CDR2 SMNVEV (reference sequence). The CDR3 loop is CASSLSGIAYEQYF. For the CDR3, the DNA is TGTGCCAGCAGTTTGAGCGGGATCGCCTACGAGCAGTACTTC.